The present entry profiles one T cell receptor beta chain with its context. The CDR3 contains 14 residues. V lost 6 bases and J 6 bases, leaving 17 bases between the germline ends. Germline CDR1 is LNHDA and CDR2 is SQIVND (reference sequence). These data come from a study of cytomegalovirus exposure and HLA in healthy donors. The PCR used 60 Vbeta and 13 Jbeta primers. Assay: immunoSEQ multiplex PCR; the TCRdb copy retains only in-frame clones and omits some. The sample table sets out about 120,000 clones. Sequenced: PBMCs. J is TRBJ1-2 and V is TRBV19; tentatively, D is TRBD1 (6 bases). This sequence originates from a man aged 35 to 55 in good health and CMV-seropositive. CDR3 DNA: TGTGCCAGTAGCCCTTACAGGGATTCGAATGGCTACACCTTC. Residues: CASSPYRDSNGYTF.